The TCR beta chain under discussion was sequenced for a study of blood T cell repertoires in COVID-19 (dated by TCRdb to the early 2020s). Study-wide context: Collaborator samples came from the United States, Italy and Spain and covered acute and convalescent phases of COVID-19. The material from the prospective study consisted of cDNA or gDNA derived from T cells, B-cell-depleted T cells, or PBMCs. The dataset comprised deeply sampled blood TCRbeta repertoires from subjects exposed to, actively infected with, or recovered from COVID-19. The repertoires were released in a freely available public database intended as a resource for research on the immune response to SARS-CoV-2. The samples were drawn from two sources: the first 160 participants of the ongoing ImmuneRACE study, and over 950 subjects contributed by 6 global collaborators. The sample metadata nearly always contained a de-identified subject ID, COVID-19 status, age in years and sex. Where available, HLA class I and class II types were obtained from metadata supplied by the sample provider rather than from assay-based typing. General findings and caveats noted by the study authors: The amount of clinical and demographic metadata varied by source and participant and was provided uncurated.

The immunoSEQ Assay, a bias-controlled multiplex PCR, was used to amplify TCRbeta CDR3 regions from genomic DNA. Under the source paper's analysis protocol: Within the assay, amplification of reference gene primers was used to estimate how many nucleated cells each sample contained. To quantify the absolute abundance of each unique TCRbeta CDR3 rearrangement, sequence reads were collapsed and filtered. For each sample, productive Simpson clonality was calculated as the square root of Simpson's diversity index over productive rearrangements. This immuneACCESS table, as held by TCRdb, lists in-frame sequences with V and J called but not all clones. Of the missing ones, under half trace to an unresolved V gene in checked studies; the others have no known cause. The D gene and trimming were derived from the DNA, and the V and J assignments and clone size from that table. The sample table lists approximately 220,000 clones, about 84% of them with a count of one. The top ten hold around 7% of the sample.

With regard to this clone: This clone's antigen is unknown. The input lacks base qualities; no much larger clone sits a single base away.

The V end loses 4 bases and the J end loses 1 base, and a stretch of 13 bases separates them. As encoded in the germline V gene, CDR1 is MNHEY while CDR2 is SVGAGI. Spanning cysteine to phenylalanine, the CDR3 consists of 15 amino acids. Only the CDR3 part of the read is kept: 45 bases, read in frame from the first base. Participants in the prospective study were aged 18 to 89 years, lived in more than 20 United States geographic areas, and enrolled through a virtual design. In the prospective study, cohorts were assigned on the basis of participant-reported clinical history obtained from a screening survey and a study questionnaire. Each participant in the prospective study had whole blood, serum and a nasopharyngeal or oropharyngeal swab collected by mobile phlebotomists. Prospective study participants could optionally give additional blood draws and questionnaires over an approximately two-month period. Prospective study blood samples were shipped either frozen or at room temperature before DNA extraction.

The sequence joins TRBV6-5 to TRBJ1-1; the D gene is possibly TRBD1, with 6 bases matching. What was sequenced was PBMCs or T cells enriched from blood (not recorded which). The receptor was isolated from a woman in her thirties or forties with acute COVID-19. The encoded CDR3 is CASSSRGQQNTEAFF. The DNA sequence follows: TGTGCCAGCAGTTCCCGGGGACAACAGAACACTGAAGCTTTCTTT.